Shown below are 28 T cell receptor beta chains from a single sample sequenced in a study of blood T cell repertoires in COVID-19 (TCRdb year 2020). Libraries came from the immunoSEQ multiplex PCR assay. As stored in TCRdb, this immuneACCESS dataset retains in-frame rearrangements with V and J assigned. A fraction of the clones does not appear; measured against another copy, unresolved V genes explain less than half of the discrepancy, and the remainder lacks a known reason. For this sample there are approximately 140,000 clones; under 90% appear just once. The top ten clonotypes cover approximately 6.5% of the sample. Specimen: peripheral blood. All receptors come from a human donor in a cohort sampled during active COVID-19.

The chain joins TRBV18 to TRBJ2-3, with D maybe TRBD2 (6 bases). Germline assignment: CDR1 KGHSH and CDR2 LQKENI. Trimming cost V 3 bases and J 3 bases, with 13 bases left between them. This CDR3 contains 15 residues. CDR3 bases: TGTGCCAGCTCACCCGGAGGGGCTATTACAGATACGCAGTATTTT. Its protein product is CASSPGGAITDTQYF.

V and J are TRBV19 and TRBJ1-4, with a possible D match to TRBD1 (6 bases). V dropped 5 bases and J dropped 11 bases, with 21 bases sitting between them. CDR1 LNHDA and CDR2 SQIVND come from the germline V gene (reference sequence). The CDR3 has 15 residues. CDR3 region: CASSASGDRWAKLFF. DNA of the CDR3: TGTGCCAGTAGTGCCTCAGGTGACAGGTGGGCGAAACTGTTTTTT.

The chain couples TRBV2 to TRBJ1-1; D not resolved. V lost 4 bases and J lost 10, with 13 bases in between. The germline gives CDR1 SNHLY, CDR2 FYNNEI. The CDR3 covers 12 residues. The CDR3 bases are TGTGCCAGCAGTGCGACCGGGAGGCCAGCTTTCTTT. It yields the protein CASSATGRPAFF.

The chain carries TRBV6-5 and TRBJ2-7, with 8 bases aligning to TRBD1. CDR3 length equals 14 residues. V trimming: 2 bases; J trimming: 7 bases; junction bases outside the gene matches: 7. Germline CDR1 is MNHEY and CDR2 is SVGAGI. The CDR3 coding sequence is TGTGCCAGCAGTTACCCCAACGACAGGGGTGAGCAGTACTTC. Translating gives CASSYPNDRGEQYF.

This clone has just a few counts. The V gene is TRBV4-1, the J gene TRBJ1-2, with D possibly TRBD1 on 6 matching bases. Trimming left V 0 bases short and J 7 bases short, with 12 bases between. CDR3 size: 14 residues. Germline values: CDR1 MGHRA, CDR2 YSYEKL. The CDR3 region is CASSQDFGGLGYTF. CDR3 nucleotide sequence: TGCGCCAGCAGCCAAGACTTCGGGGGGCTTGGCTACACCTTC.

The chain couples TRBV13 to TRBJ1-1; 10 positions agree with TRBD1. The CDR3 is 14 amino acids. Trimming at V came to 5 bases and at J to 2 bases, leaving 2 bases not matched to a gene. CDR1 PRHDT and CDR2 FYEKMQ come from the germline V gene (reference sequence). The DNA of the CDR3 is TGTGCCAGCAGCGACAGGGGGCGAAACACTGAAGCTTTCTTT. Amino acids: CASSDRGRNTEAFF.

The chain has TRBV2 and TRBJ1-5; D might be TRBD1 (6 bases). The V gene's germline CDR1 is SNHLY and CDR2 FYNNEI. This CDR3 contains 15 residues. V was pared by 8 bases and J by 1 base, with 15 bases between. CDR3 in DNA: TGTGCCAGCGCATCTGAGGGGGTAAGCAATCAGCCCCAGCATTTT. Protein product: CASASEGVSNQPQHF.

This chain uses TRBV18 with TRBJ1-1; D perhaps matches TRBD1 (5 bases). This CDR3 region has 15 residues. CDR1 is KGHSH, CDR2 LQKENI, per germline. Trimming stripped 0 bases from V and 3 bases from J, with 11 bases between. DNA of the CDR3: TGTGCCAGCTCACCACCTATGGGGCAGCACACTGAAGCTTTCTTT. Residues: CASSPPMGQHTEAFF.

This clone occurred once. V is TRBV5-1 and J is TRBJ1-1; no clear D gene. Trimming removed 0 bases from V and 6 bases from J, with 21 bases in between. The germline V gene has CDR1 SGHRS and CDR2 YFSETQ. This CDR3 comprises 17 residues. The CDR3 DNA follows: TGCGCCAGCAGCTTGGAAGCTCGCGGACGGGGAGGCGCTGAAGCTTTCTTT. Residues: CASSLEARGRGGAEAFF.

The chain couples TRBV5-1 to TRBJ1-1; 7 bases line up with TRBD1. Looked up from germline, CDR1 is SGHRS and CDR2 is YFSETQ. This CDR3 comprises 15 residues. Trimming at V came to 4 bases and at J to 3 bases, leaving 9 bases not matched to a gene. The CDR3 region has the DNA TGCGCCAGCAGCGTTGACAGGGTGATTGACACTGAAGCTTTCTTT. Translating gives CASSVDRVIDTEAFF.

Only a few counts were recorded for this clone. The chain couples TRBV6-5 to TRBJ1-5, with a tentative D call TRBD1 (5 bases). The CDR3 loop spans 15 amino acids. V gave up 10 bases and J gave up 3 bases, with 19 bases separating them. Germline-derived CDR1 and CDR2 are MNHEY and SVGAGI. CDR3 nucleotides: TGTGCCACCCTCCCAAGGGGCAGCTACAATCAGCCCCAGCATTTT. Translation: CATLPRGSYNQPQHF.

The chain is built from TRBV5-1 and TRBJ1-6; the match to TRBD1 covers 7 bases. V lost 0 bases, J lost 5 bases, and 8 bases stayed unmatched. This CDR3 contains 17 residues. Germline V gives CDR1 SGHRS, CDR2 YFSETQ. The CDR3 nucleotides read TGCGCCAGCAGCTTGGAGGGGGCAGGGTCGGATAATTCACCCCTCCACTTT. It specifies CASSLEGAGSDNSPLHF.

This rearrangement joins TRBV4-3 to TRBJ2-3; D uncertain. The CDR3 spans 16 residues. Trimming took 0 bases from V and 3 from J, leaving 13 bases between them. Germline loops: CDR1 LGHNA, CDR2 YSLEER. DNA of the CDR3: TGCGCCAGCAGCCAAGAAGATGCCGGAGCTACAGATACGCAGTATTTT. Translated, it gives CASSQEDAGATDTQYF.

The chain uses TRBV3-1 (or the pseudogene TRBV3-2) and TRBJ1-2; D is uncertain. Per germline, CDR1 LGHDT and CDR2 YNNKEL (reference sequence). This CDR3 has 14 amino acids. The ends were cut back, 4 bases at V and 0 bases at J, with 9 bases in the middle. The CDR3 sequence: CASSPGLANYGYTF. For the CDR3, the DNA is TGTGCCAGCAGCCCCGGACTAGCTAACTATGGCTACACCTTC.

The chain uses TRBV2 and TRBJ2-3, with 7 bases aligning to TRBD1. Trimming cost V 2 bases and J 2 bases; bases outside gene matches: 4. CDR3 length: 15 residues. Germline CDR1 is SNHLY and CDR2 is FYNNEI. The CDR3 DNA reads TGTGCCAGCAGTGAAATGGGACAGTCCACAGATACGCAGTATTTT. It translates to CASSEMGQSTDTQYF.

V gene TRBV7-2 combines with J gene TRBJ1-2; TRBD1 is a possible D gene (5 bases). Germline V gene sequence: CDR1 SGHTA, CDR2 FQGNSA. This CDR3 comprises 17 residues. The ends were cut back, 5 bases at V and 7 bases at J, with 26 bases in the middle. The CDR3 DNA reads TGTGCCAGCAGCCTCAACCCTGGGGCAGGGAAGAACCGTGGCTACACCTTC. This sequence encodes CASSLNPGAGKNRGYTF.

The chain links TRBV3-1 (or the pseudogene TRBV3-2) to TRBJ2-2; 13 nucleotides match TRBD2. This CDR3 comprises 19 residues. Germline trimming cut 1 base from V and 1 base from J; bases unmatched to any gene: 6. Germline V gives CDR1 LGHDT, CDR2 YNNKEL (reference sequence). The CDR3 sequence: CASSQGPGLAGRNTGELFF. CDR3 DNA: TGTGCCAGCAGCCAAGGCCCGGGACTAGCGGGGAGGAACACCGGGGAGCTGTTTTTT.

The chain joins TRBV2 to TRBJ1-2; TRBD1 matches 9 bases. Germline V lookup: CDR1 SNHLY, CDR2 FYNNEI. This CDR3 is built from 13 residues. V lost 5 bases and J lost 6; bases outside the gene matches: 4. The CDR3: CASSFTGGDGYTF. The CDR3 bases are TGTGCCAGCAGTTTTACAGGGGGCGATGGCTACACCTTC.

Concerning this clone itself: The sample carries other DNA sequences with the same CDR3. The chain carries TRBV3-1 (or the pseudogene TRBV3-2) and TRBJ1-2; 10 bases map to TRBD1. The germline V gene has CDR1 LGHDT and CDR2 YNNKEL (reference sequence). Trimming cost V 1 base and J 7 bases; bases outside gene matches: 3. This CDR3 has 14 amino acids. The CDR3 bases are TGTGCCAGCAGCCAAGGACAGGGGGCTGGTGGCTACACCTTC. Translated, it gives CASSQGQGAGGYTF.

The V and J genes are TRBV28 and TRBJ1-4; 9 bases are shared with TRBD1. CDR3 size: 15 residues. The germline V gene encodes CDR1 MDHEN and CDR2 SYDVKM. V lost 2 bases to trimming and J lost 7 bases; unmatched junction nucleotides: 5. CDR3 DNA sequence: TGTGCCAGCAGTTTACCGGGACAGGGATCTGAAAAACTGTTTTTT. It is translated as CASSLPGQGSEKLFF.

The CDR3 sequence is CASSEGAGKVSEAFF. CDR3 nucleotide sequence: TGCGCCAGCAGCGAAGGGGCAGGGAAGGTTTCTGAAGCTTTCTTT. V gene TRBV5-1 combines with J gene TRBJ1-1; D is perhaps TRBD1 (5 bases). The CDR3 contains 15 residues. CDR1 is SGHRS and CDR2 is YFSETQ in the germline V gene. The ends were cut back, 4 bases at V and 6 bases at J, with 19 bases in the middle.

The chain recombines TRBV3-1 (or the pseudogene TRBV3-2) with TRBJ2-1; perhaps TRBD2 as D (5 bases). Germline V gene sequence: CDR1 LGHDT, CDR2 YNNKEL (reference sequence). CDR3 size: 13 residues. Between the trimmed V and J ends, which lost 3 bases and 6 bases, there was a span of 9 bases. In DNA form, the CDR3 reads TGTGCCAGCAGCCAGGGTCGGGGCAATGAGCAGTTCTTC. It encodes CASSQGRGNEQFF.

V and J are TRBV4-3 and TRBJ2-2, with 8 positions matching TRBD2. The germline gives CDR1 LGHNA, CDR2 YSLEER. This CDR3 contains 14 residues. The junction had 5 bases not matched to a gene; V was cut back by 6 bases and J by 5 bases. DNA of the CDR3: TGCGCCAGCAGGCGGGGGGCCATAACCGGGGAGCTGTTTTTT. Translated: CASRRGAITGELFF.

The chain is built from TRBV27 and TRBJ1-6; 7 bases are a match to TRBD1. In germline, CDR1 is MNHEY, CDR2 SMNVEV (reference sequence). This CDR3 region has 14 residues. V shed 5 bases and J 6 bases; nucleotides not matched to a gene: 4. CDR3 residues: CASSRQGFNSPLHF. CDR3 nucleotides: TGTGCCAGCAGTAGACAGGGTTTTAATTCACCCCTCCACTTT.

The rearrangement uses TRBV12-3 or TRBV12-4 and TRBJ2-3; D may be TRBD1 (5 bases). The CDR3 has 12 amino acids. V lost 4 bases, J lost 4 bases, and 6 bases lay in between. CDR3 protein: CASSSGSDTQYF. Here the CDR3 DNA reads TGTGCCAGCAGTTCAGGGTCAGATACGCAGTATTTT.

The chain uses TRBV29-1 and TRBJ2-7, with 7 bases fitting TRBD2. The CDR3 is made up of 16 amino acids. J gave up 2 bases and V 1 base, and 11 bases lay outside the gene matches. Germline CDR1 SQVTM, CDR2 ANQGSEA. The CDR3 loop reads CSVEGGRGGKTYEQYF. CDR3 nucleotides: TGCAGCGTTGAAGGGGGGAGGGGAGGGAAAACCTACGAGCAGTACTTC.

This clone was found many times. The J gene is TRBJ1-2, the V gene TRBV27, with D maybe TRBD1 (5 bases). V was cut by 7 bases and J by 6 bases, with 27 bases left in between. The germline CDR1 and CDR2 sequences are MNHEY and SMNVEV (reference sequence). This CDR3 has 17 amino acids. The CDR3 is CASTLNPITMRGDGYTF. The CDR3 nucleotides read TGTGCCAGCACACTTAATCCCATAACCATGCGGGGGGATGGCTACACCTTC.

The chain couples TRBV12-3 or TRBV12-4 to TRBJ2-2, with a possible D match to TRBD2 (5 bases). The ends were cut back, 6 bases at V and 9 bases at J, with 8 bases in the middle. The CDR3 has 11 residues. The CDR3 nucleotides are TGTGCCAGCAGCCGGGAAAGGGAGCTGTTTTTT. Translation gives CASSRERELFF.